This TCR beta chain originates from a study of T cell responses to AZD1222 COVID-19 vaccine. Whole-study results and caveats: It should be noted that donors were predominantly white British and more often female, and clonal diversity was possibly underestimated. Targeting of unmutated variant regions was reportedly seen in nearly half of spike-specific TCRs.

This clone came up once. The antigen remains unidentified. Some clones are missing from TCRdb's copy, which holds only in-frame ones; the method was immunoSEQ multiplex PCR. The top ten hold 0.55% of the sample, which has fewer than 300,000 clones, 85% to 95% seen once. Sequences were derived from peripheral blood, sampled on day 0 of AZD1222 vaccination. The TCR was taken from an adult in good health.

The CDR3: CASSPKGYEQYF. CDR3 DNA: TGTGCCAGCAGTCCTAAGGGATACGAGCAGTACTTC. The chain couples TRBV2 to TRBJ2-7; no definite D call. V lost 5 bases, J lost 4 bases, and 9 bases lay in between. Germline CDR1 and CDR2: SNHLY and FYNNEI. This CDR3 has 12 amino acids. Drawing the rest from reference TRBV2 and TRBJ2-7, the complete variable domain is EPEVTQTPSHQVTQMGQEVILRCVPISNHLYFYWYRQILGQKVEFLVSFYNNEISEKSEIFDDQFSVERPDGSNFTLKIRSTKLEDSAMYFCASSPKGYEQYFGPGTRLTVT.